This T cell receptor beta chain comes out of a study of a mutant IDH1 vaccine in newly diagnosed glioma. Described time point: baseline, week 1 (first vaccination visit). Treatment given: pre-vaccination baseline after standard-of-care therapy. The donor cohort comprised cases of new WHO grade 3 or 4 IDH1-mutant, ATRX-lost astrocytoma. Only in-frame clones appear in the TCRdb table, and some are missing; sequencing was by immunoSEQ multiplex PCR. The repertoire has about 68,000 clones, 79% of them found once; the top ten carry about 7.5%. Germline lookup yields CDR1 LNHDA and CDR2 SQIVND (reference sequence). The CDR3 sequence is 15 residues long. V shed 3 bases and J 2 bases; nucleotides not matched to a gene: 3.

The sequencing here drew on PBMCs, taken from a glioma patient treated with radiotherapy, temozolomide or both. The clonotype comes from a man aged 45 to 65 with glioma. The chain recombines TRBV19 with TRBJ1-1; 10 nucleotides match TRBD1. CDR3 coding DNA: TGTGCCAGTAGTATTCCGACAGGGGGCAACACTGAAGCTTTCTTT. The encoded protein is CASSIPTGGNTEAFF.